This TCR beta chain was observed in a study of blood T cell repertoires in COVID-19. Looking at the study overall: T cells, B-cell-depleted T cells, or PBMCs provided the cDNA or gDNA that served as material.

The CDR3 contains 12 residues. V was cut by 6 bases and J by 5 bases, with 5 bases left in between. The germline CDR1 and CDR2 sequences are MDHEN and SYDVKM. Method: immunoSEQ multiplex PCR; TCRdb's copy keeps in-frame clones and lacks some. The sample holds 350,000 or so clones, around 90% seen once. This chain uses TRBV28 with TRBJ1-6; D remains unclear. The sequencing sample was made of PBMCs or T cells enriched from blood (not recorded which). The sequence came from a woman younger than 45 who had recovered from COVID-19. The CDR3 spells CASRNNNSPLHF. The CDR3 DNA is TGTGCCAGCAGGAACAATAATTCACCCCTCCACTTT.